This T cell receptor beta chain was obtained from a study of blood T cell repertoires in COVID-19. Original methodology: Estimated nucleated cell counts came from reference gene primer amplification. TCRdb's table, derived via immunoSEQ multiplex PCR, lists solely in-frame clones and lacks some. That table supplies the V and J calls and clone size; D and trimming were determined from the DNA. In the table there are some 170,000 clones, 82% of which are singletons. The germline gives CDR1 LGHNA, CDR2 YNFKEQ. This CDR3 has 16 amino acids. J lost 7 bases, V lost 0 bases, and 6 bases had no gene match. Sequencing input: peripheral blood. This chain joins TRBV4-2 and TRBJ1-6; TRBD1 matches 7 bases. This TCR was recovered from a woman between 70 and 85 years old with acute or convalescent COVID-19. CDR3 bases: TGTGCCAGCAGCCAAGATTTTACAGGGGCGAATTCACCCCTCCACTTT. Amino acids: CASSQDFTGANSPLHF.